The rows below give T cell receptor beta chains drawn from one sample of a study of blood T cell repertoires in COVID-19. Assay used: immunoSEQ multiplex PCR; TCRdb lists only in-frame clones, some missing. This table has about 200,000 clones, roughly 94% appearing once. Sample: peripheral blood. The receptors derive from a young man with acute or convalescent COVID-19. Both conserved end residues are part of each CDR3. The order of the fields is V gene, CDR3 length, J gene, D gene, clone size, CDR3 DNA, CDR3 protein. A D gene is named only where the DNA matches it firmly. Clone size is stated in some rows and not others, as once, few, many or a class when expanded.

TRBV28	13	TRBJ2-1	TRBD1	NA	TGTGCCAGCAGTCTGGGACAGGGACGCAGGCAGTTCTTC	CASSLGQGRRQFF
TRBV7-6	15	TRBJ1-3	TRBD1	NA	TGTGCCAGCAGCTTAGACCGACAGGGAGGAAACACCATATATTTT	CASSLDRQGGNTIYF
TRBV28	16	TRBJ1-4	NA	NA	TGTGCCAGCAGTTTGGAAGGGGGAGCAACTAATGAAAAACTGTTTTTT	CASSLEGGATNEKLFF
TRBV27	13	TRBJ1-6	TRBD1	NA	TGTGCCACCGCGGGACAGTATAATTCACCCCTCCACTTT	CATAGQYNSPLHF
TRBV5-1	16	TRBJ2-5	TRBD2	NA	TGCGCCAGCAGCTTGGGGGGACTAGTCAGCTCGGAGACCCAGTACTTC	CASSLGGLVSSETQYF
TRBV7-6	15	TRBJ2-4	NA	NA	TGTGCCAGCAGCTTAACACCAGGGCAGGACGACATTCAGTACTTC	CASSLTPGQDDIQYF
TRBV11-2	15	TRBJ1-2	NA	NA	TGTGCCAGCAGCTCCCCCGGCAGGGGATGGCATGGCTACACCTTC	CASSSPGRGWHGYTF
TRBV3-1/TRBV3-2	16	TRBJ2-1	NA	NA	TGTGCCAGCAGCCAAGATCCTAGCTCCTCCTACAATGAGCAGTTCTTC	CASSQDPSSSYNEQFF
TRBV28	12	TRBJ2-5	NA	NA	TGTGCCAGCAGTTTCAGGAAAGAGACCCAGTACTTC	CASSFRKETQYF
TRBV2	12	TRBJ2-5	TRBD1	NA	TGTGCCAGCCAGGGGGATCTGGAGACCCAGTACTTC	CASQGDLETQYF
TRBV3-1/TRBV3-2	14	TRBJ1-6	NA	NA	TGTGCCAGCAGCCAAGTGGTAGTTAATTCACCCCTCCACTTT	CASSQVVVNSPLHF
TRBV11-2	13	TRBJ2-5	NA	NA	TGTGCCAGCAGCTCTTGGCGGCAAGAGACCCAGTACTTC	CASSSWRQETQYF
TRBV11-1	15	TRBJ2-7	TRBD2	NA	TGTGCCAGCAGCCCCCCGGGCGGGAGGGCCCGCGAGCAGTACTTC	CASSPPGGRAREQYF
TRBV29-1	13	TRBJ2-7	NA	NA	TGCAGCGTCGTCCGAGAGGGTTCCTACGAGCAGTACTTC	CSVVREGSYEQYF
TRBV6-2/TRBV6-3	15	TRBJ1-5	TRBD1	once	TGTGCCAGCAGTTACTCGACAGGGGGCAGGCAGCCCCAGCATTTT	CASSYSTGGRQPQHF
TRBV11-1	13	TRBJ2-1	NA	once	TGTGCCAGCAGCTTAGGGGGGGACAATGAGCAGTTCTTC	CASSLGGDNEQFF
TRBV5-6	11	TRBJ2-1	NA	once	TGTGCCAGCAGCTTGACAGGGCGGCAGTTCTTC	CASSLTGRQFF
TRBV28	11	TRBJ1-1	NA	NA	TGTGCCAGCAGACTCATGTCTGAAGCTTTCTTT	CASRLMSEAFF
TRBV11-2	13	TRBJ2-7	NA	NA	TGTGCCAGCAGCACGGGAACAGCCTACGAGCAGTACTTC	CASSTGTAYEQYF
TRBV18	16	TRBJ2-7	TRBD2	few	TGTGCCAGCTCGATTCTAGCGGACATAGCACCCTACGAGCAGTACTTC	CASSILADIAPYEQYF
TRBV27	17	TRBJ2-1	TRBD2	NA	TGTGCCAGCAGTTCCCGAGCGGGACTAGCGGGGGACAATGAGCAGTTCTTC	CASSSRAGLAGDNEQFF
TRBV5-1	17	TRBJ2-5	TRBD2	NA	TGCGCCAGCAGCTTGGCCATAGCGAGGACTAGCCGGGAGACCCAGTACTTC	CASSLAIARTSRETQYF
TRBV25-1	17	TRBJ1-1	TRBD1	NA	TGTGCCAGCAGTGAATTCGGCAGGGGGATACCGAACACTGAAGCTTTCTTT	CASSEFGRGIPNTEAFF
TRBV5-6	15	TRBJ1-5	NA	NA	TGTGCCAGCAGCCGGGGGGCTTTAAGCAATCAGCCCCAGCATTTT	CASSRGALSNQPQHF
TRBV19	16	TRBJ2-1	TRBD2	NA	TGTGCCAGTAGTCCTATAGCGGGAGTTGGCTACAATGAGCAGTTCTTC	CASSPIAGVGYNEQFF
TRBV7-2	17	TRBJ2-4	TRBD2	NA	TGTGCCAGCAGCTTGGATCTAGCGGGAGGAGCCAAAAACATTCAGTACTTC	CASSLDLAGGAKNIQYF
TRBV7-2	15	TRBJ2-1	TRBD2	NA	TGTGCCAGCAGCTTAGCGGCGGGGGGGCTTATTGAGCAGTTCTTC	CASSLAAGGLIEQFF
TRBV7-6	16	TRBJ2-2	TRBD1	once	TGTGCCAGCAGCCCACGGACAGGCCCGAACACCGGGGAGCTGTTTTTT	CASSPRTGPNTGELFF
TRBV18	13	TRBJ2-7	NA	NA	TGTGCCAGCTCAGTCACAGGGTCCCGCGAGCAGTACTTC	CASSVTGSREQYF
TRBV28	17	TRBJ2-1	TRBD2	NA	TGTGCCAGCAACCATGGTGGACTAGCGGGAGGGGTACGTGAGCAGTTCTTC	CASNHGGLAGGVREQFF
TRBV28	17	TRBJ2-7	TRBD1	few	TGTGCCAGCAGTTTAAAGTTAGGAGACAGGGCCACCTACGAGCAGTACTTC	CASSLKLGDRATYEQYF
TRBV23-1	16	TRBJ2-7	TRBD1	once	TGCGCCAGCAGTCATAAAATCATCCCAGGGGGCTACGAGCAGTACTTC	CASSHKIIPGGYEQYF
TRBV6-6	15	TRBJ2-7	NA	once	TGTGCCAGCAGGACCGGGCCCACAGGGAGCTACGAGCAGTACTTC	CASRTGPTGSYEQYF
TRBV29-1	13	TRBJ2-7	TRBD1	NA	TGCAGCGTTGAGGGACAGGGTCGGTACGAGCAGTACTTC	CSVEGQGRYEQYF
TRBV5-1	15	TRBJ1-2	NA	few	TGCGCCAGCAGCTTAATGCAGGGACATGGCTATGGCTACACCTTC	CASSLMQGHGYGYTF
TRBV4-1	15	TRBJ2-3	NA	NA	TGCGCCAGCAGCCAACGAACAACGCGCACAGATACGCAGTATTTT	CASSQRTTRTDTQYF
TRBV11-2	13	TRBJ2-5	TRBD1	NA	TGTGCCAGCAGCCAGGACAGGGGAGAGACCCAGTACTTC	CASSQDRGETQYF
TRBV5-1	14	TRBJ2-7	TRBD2	NA	TGCGCCAGCAGCTATGGGACTAGCTCCTACGAGCAGTACTTC	CASSYGTSSYEQYF
TRBV18	16	TRBJ2-7	TRBD2	NA	TGTGCCAGCTCACCGCTAGCGACTAGCGGCTCCTACGAGCAGTACTTC	CASSPLATSGSYEQYF
TRBV19	13	TRBJ1-4	NA	few	TGTGCCAGTAGCACAGGCCGAAATGAAAAACTGTTTTTT	CASSTGRNEKLFF
TRBV5-1	20	TRBJ1-4	TRBD1	NA	TGCGCCAGCAGCTCCCTGGCCGGACAGGGATGGGACCGGAGGAGTGAAAAACTGTTTTTT	CASSSLAGQGWDRRSEKLFF
TRBV30	15	TRBJ1-1	NA	NA	TGTGCCTGGAGTGTACAGCAAAGCTTGAACACTGAAGCTTTCTTT	CAWSVQQSLNTEAFF
TRBV10-1	16	TRBJ1-1	NA	NA	TGCGCCAGCAGTCAGACAGGCAGCTTATCAAACACTGAAGCTTTCTTT	CASSQTGSLSNTEAFF
TRBV5-5	15	TRBJ2-5	TRBD1	NA	TGTGCCAGCAGCCCCCAGGGGGCTAAGGGAGAGACCCAGTACTTC	CASSPQGAKGETQYF
TRBV7-9	15	TRBJ1-3	NA	NA	TGTGCCAGCACCCTCAGTGCTAGCTCTGGAAACACCATATATTTT	CASTLSASSGNTIYF
TRBV9	15	TRBJ1-1	TRBD1	NA	TGTGCCAGCAGCCCTCCACAGGGGCGCTACACTGAAGCTTTCTTT	CASSPPQGRYTEAFF
TRBV6-1	20	TRBJ2-6	TRBD1	once	TGTGCCAGCAGTGCCCGGGTAACCGGGACAGGGGCTTCTGGGGCCAACGTCCTGACTTTC	CASSARVTGTGASGANVLTF
TRBV4-1	16	TRBJ1-5	TRBD1	NA	TGCGCCAGCAGCCAAGACAGGGGACAGGGGGTTCAGCCCCAGCATTTT	CASSQDRGQGVQPQHF
TRBV13	17	TRBJ2-1	TRBD1	once	TGTGCCAGCAGCCTCCCACAGGGGGCGACTACCTACAATGAGCAGTTCTTC	CASSLPQGATTYNEQFF
TRBV18	14	TRBJ2-1	NA	NA	TGTGCCAGCTCACCTCCGAGCTCCTACAATGAGCAGTTCTTC	CASSPPSSYNEQFF
TRBV4-2	16	TRBJ2-5	TRBD2	once	TGTGCCAGCAGCCAAGTGACTAGCGGGGGGGCCGAGACCCAGTACTTC	CASSQVTSGGAETQYF
TRBV27	20	TRBJ1-6	TRBD1	NA	TGTGCCAGCAGAAGAGGGCGAGGGGACAGGGGGCGCTTGGGTAATTCACCCCTCCACTTT	CASRRGRGDRGRLGNSPLHF
TRBV7-3	13	TRBJ2-5	NA	NA	TGTGCCAGCAGCTTAAGCAGTCAAGAGACCCAGTACTTC	CASSLSSQETQYF
TRBV3-1/TRBV3-2	15	TRBJ2-5	NA	NA	TGTGCCAGCAGCCGTAGCGGCCCAGCTGGAGAGACCCAGTACTTC	CASSRSGPAGETQYF
TRBV19	14	TRBJ1-1	NA	NA	TGTGCCAGTAGTCGTAGGGGATCGGACACTGAAGCTTTCTTT	CASSRRGSDTEAFF